This entry is about one TCR beta chain. The V end was cut by 0 bases, the J end by 6 bases, with 8 bases between. Germline lookup yields CDR1 DFQATT and CDR2 SNEGSKA (reference sequence). The CDR3 is made up of 13 amino acids. The library protocol tagged individual cDNA molecules with unique molecular identifiers. Using its own MiXCR run on the 5' RACE reads, TCRdb lists one record per CDR3 protein. The data show tens of thousands of distinct CDR3 sequences, roughly an eighth seen once. This sample was taken from a study of early T cells in non-severe SARS-CoV-2 infection. This sequence originates from an adult who was a healthcare worker with PCR-confirmed SARS-CoV-2 infection or an uninfected control (not recorded which). The chain employs TRBV20-1 and TRBJ1-4; no definite D call. The sequenced sample consisted of whole blood. The CDR3 is CSAREGIYEKLFF. In nucleotides, the CDR3 is TGCAGTGCTAGAGAAGGGATTTATGAAAAACTGTTTTTT.